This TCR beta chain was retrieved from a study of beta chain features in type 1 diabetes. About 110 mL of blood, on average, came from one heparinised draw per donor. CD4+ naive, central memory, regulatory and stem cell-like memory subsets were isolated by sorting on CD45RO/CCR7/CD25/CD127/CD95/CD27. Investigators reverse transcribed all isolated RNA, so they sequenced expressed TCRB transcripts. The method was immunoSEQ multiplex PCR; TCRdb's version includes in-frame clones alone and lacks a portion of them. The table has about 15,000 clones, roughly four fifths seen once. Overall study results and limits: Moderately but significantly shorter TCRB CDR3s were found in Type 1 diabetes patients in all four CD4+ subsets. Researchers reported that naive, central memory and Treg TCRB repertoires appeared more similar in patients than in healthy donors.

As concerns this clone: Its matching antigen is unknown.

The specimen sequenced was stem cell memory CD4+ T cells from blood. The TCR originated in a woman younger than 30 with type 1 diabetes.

The CDR3 protein is CATGGTFQYGYTF. For the CDR3, the DNA is TGTGCCACGGGGGGGACATTTCAATATGGCTACACCTTC. The chain employs TRBV28 and TRBJ1-2; maybe TRBD1 (6 bases). CDR3 length: 13 amino acids. V was trimmed by 10 bases and J by 5 bases, leaving 17 bases between them. Germline V gives CDR1 MDHEN, CDR2 SYDVKM.